This entry lists 6 T cell receptor beta chains sequenced from one sample in a study of T cell repertoires in cytomegalovirus infection. Their target antigens are unknown. TCRdb reprocessed the reads with MiXCR, giving one entry per CDR3 protein. The table lists about 920,000 distinct CDR3 sequences, around 32% of them singletons. The sequencing used cultured CD8+ T cells from PBMCs, collected from culture after CMV antigen stimulation. These receptors all stem from a human donor in good health (CMV status not recorded). Some clones in this sample may be carry-over from other donors' samples.

This rearrangement joins TRBV7-6 to TRBJ2-2; 7 bases fit TRBD1. Per germline, CDR1 SGHVS and CDR2 FNYEAQ. The CDR3 length is 16 residues. The ends lost 3 bases at V and 4 bases at J; junction bases unmatched: 8. This CDR3 reads CASSFLGQAITGELFF. The CDR3 region has the DNA TGTGCCAGCAGCTTCCTTGGACAGGCGATCACCGGGGAGCTGTTTTTT.

The gene calls are TRBV7-9 and TRBJ1-5; D is unclear. This CDR3 contains 14 residues. The germline V gene has CDR1 SEHNR and CDR2 FQNEAQ (reference sequence). The V end lost 1 base, the J end lost 9 bases, and 13 bases lay between the germline ends. CDR3: CASSLEPALGPQHF. DNA for the CDR3: TGTGCCAGCAGCTTAGAGCCCGCCCTAGGGCCCCAGCATTTT.

The rearrangement links TRBV5-1 to TRBJ2-3; perhaps TRBD1 as D (6 bases). In germline, CDR1 is SGHRS, CDR2 YFSETQ. The CDR3 length is 15 residues. With 4 bases removed from V and 5 bases from J, the gap between germline ends came to 17 bases. The CDR3 loop reads CASSAVTGLEDTQYF. The CDR3 DNA reads TGCGCCAGCAGCGCGGTGACAGGACTGGAAGATACGCAGTATTTT.

This clonotype occurred a few times. The rearrangement joins TRBV2 to TRBJ1-1, with 8 bases aligning to TRBD1. Per germline, CDR1 SNHLY and CDR2 FYNNEI. The CDR3 extends over 18 amino acids. With V trimmed by 4 bases and J by 4 bases, 17 bases remained unmatched. The CDR3 region is CASSGPQNRDRYFTEAFF. The CDR3 DNA reads TGTGCCAGCAGTGGGCCCCAAAACCGGGACAGGTATTTCACTGAAGCTTTCTTT.

Concerning this clonotype: The junction departs from the called germline gene at one end, perhaps through a read error. The chain uses TRBV27 and TRBJ1-2; perhaps TRBD1 as D (5 bases). The CDR3 has 13 amino acids. CDR1 is MNHEY and CDR2 is SMNVEV in the germline V gene (reference sequence). CDR3 loop: CASSFGGDYDYTF. For the CDR3, the DNA is TGTGCCAGCAGTTTCGGGGGGGACTATGACTACACCTTC.

This clonotype was picked up a small number of times. The V and J genes are TRBV7-8 and TRBJ2-1; 8 nucleotides agree with TRBD2. CDR3 length: 15 residues. With V trimmed by 3 bases and J by 7 bases, 8 bases remained unmatched. Germline CDR1 SGHVS, CDR2 FQNEAQ. The CDR3 here is CASSFAGGAANEQFF. DNA of the CDR3: TGTGCCAGCAGCTTCGCCGGGGGGGCTGCAAATGAGCAGTTCTTC.